This T cell receptor beta chain was documented in a study of Ad26.COV2.S vaccination and SARS-CoV-2 variants. Study summary: This donor came from the COV1001 trial of Ad26.COV2.S.

Overall study findings and caveats: Reports say spike-specific CD8+ and CD4+ T cell responses covered substantial breadth after vaccination. Recipients of vaccine and of placebo showed similar breadth of their non-spike TCR repertoires.

Treatment reported: about 20 received Ad26.COV2.S at low or high dose, single or two shots; roughly 5 received placebo; per-sample allocation not given. Sampling was performed 63 days after the first vaccine or placebo injection. At a Boston site, the person donating was an adult of 18-55 years. A word on this clone: Its specificity is not known.

Germline CDR1 is SGHVS and CDR2 is FQNEAQ. Trimming left V 5 bases short and J 2 bases short, with 12 bases between. The CDR3 has 14 residues. Only in-frame clones appear in the TCRdb table, and some are missing; sequencing was by immunoSEQ multiplex PCR. Of 300,000 to 350,000 clones listed, 80% to 90% are singletons. The TCR comes from a person aged 18-60 years who received the Ad26.COV2.S COVID-19 vaccine or a placebo. Material: peripheral blood, obtained in a trial of Ad26.COV2.S vaccine versus placebo. The chain combines TRBV7-8 with TRBJ2-5, with D maybe TRBD2 (6 bases). CDR3 nucleotides: TGTGCCAGCAGCCGGGGGAACGGTCAAGAGACCCAGTACTTC. Translated: CASSRGNGQETQYF.